This T cell receptor beta chain appears in the sequencing data of a study of blood T cells in healthy people across ages. Per sample, no less than 5.5 micrograms of total RNA were extracted. The CDR3 is 14 residues long. Looked up from germline, CDR1 is LGHNT and CDR2 is FRNRAP. A remark on this clonotype: Its cognate antigen is unknown.

A sample-barcoded 5' primer and a J-beta primer mix were used in a second PCR of roughly 7 to 12 cycles. CDR3-containing paired-end reads numbering at least 2.5 million came from each sample. TCRdb ran MiXCR on the 5' RACE reads and lists one entry per CDR3 protein. The sample records about 720,000 distinct CDR3 sequences, 22% being singletons. Study-level findings and limits: Expanded clonotype changes were possibly confounded by unknown donor CMV status. The fall in TCR beta diversity per million T cells was roughly linear with age.

This clonotype originated in a man between 65 and 79 years old in good health. The gene calls are TRBV12-5 and TRBJ2-5, with D maybe TRBD1 (6 bases). The DNA end is more similar to TRBJ2-1, so the J call may be wrong. Sequencing was performed on blood. In nucleotides, the CDR3 is TGTGCTAGTGGTTTGGGACAGGACCACAATGAGCAGTTCTTC. Its translation is CASGLGQDHNEQFF.